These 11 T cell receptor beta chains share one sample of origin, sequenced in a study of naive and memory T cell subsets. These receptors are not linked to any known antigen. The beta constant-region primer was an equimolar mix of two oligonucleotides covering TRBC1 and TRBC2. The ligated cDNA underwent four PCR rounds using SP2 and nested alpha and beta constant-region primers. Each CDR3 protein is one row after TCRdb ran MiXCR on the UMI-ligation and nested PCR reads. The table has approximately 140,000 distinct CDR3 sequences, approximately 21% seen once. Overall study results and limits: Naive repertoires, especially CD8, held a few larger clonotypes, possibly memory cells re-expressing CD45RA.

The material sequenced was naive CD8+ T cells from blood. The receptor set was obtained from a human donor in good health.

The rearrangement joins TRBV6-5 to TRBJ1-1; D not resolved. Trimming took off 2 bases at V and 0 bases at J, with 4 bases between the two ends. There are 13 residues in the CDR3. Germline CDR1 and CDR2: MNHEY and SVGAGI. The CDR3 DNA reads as TGTGCCAGCAGTTACATCATGAACACTGAAGCTTTCTTT. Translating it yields CASSYIMNTEAFF.

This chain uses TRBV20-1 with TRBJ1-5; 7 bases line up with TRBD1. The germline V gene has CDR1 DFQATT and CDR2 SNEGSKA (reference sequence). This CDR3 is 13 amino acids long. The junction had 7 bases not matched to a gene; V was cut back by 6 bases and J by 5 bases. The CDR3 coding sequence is TGCAGTGCCGCGGACAGGTCTTATCAGCCCCAGCATTTT. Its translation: CSAADRSYQPQHF.

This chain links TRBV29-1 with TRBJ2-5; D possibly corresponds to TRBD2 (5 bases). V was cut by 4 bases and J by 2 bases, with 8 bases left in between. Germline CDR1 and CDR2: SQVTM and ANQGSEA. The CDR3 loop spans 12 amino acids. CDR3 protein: CSVGRAQETQYF. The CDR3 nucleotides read TGCAGCGTTGGGCGGGCTCAAGAGACCCAGTACTTC.

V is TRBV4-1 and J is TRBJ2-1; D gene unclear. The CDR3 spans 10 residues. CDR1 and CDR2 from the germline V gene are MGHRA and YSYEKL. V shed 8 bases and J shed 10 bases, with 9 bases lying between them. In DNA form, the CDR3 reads TGCGCCAGCCGAGGCGGCGAGCAGTTCTTC. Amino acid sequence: CASRGGEQFF.

The CDR3 DNA reads as TGTGCCAGCAGCTTAGGAGGGGATTTAGCGGGAGTATCCTACAATGAGCAGTTCTTC. Translation gives CASSLGGDLAGVSYNEQFF. This chain uses TRBV7-8 with TRBJ2-1; 9 bases are shared with TRBD2. Germline CDR1 is SGHVS and CDR2 is FQNEAQ. This CDR3 spans 19 amino acids. Trimming removed 1 base from V and 1 base from J; junction bases left unmatched: 11.

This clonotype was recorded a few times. In DNA form, the CDR3 reads TGCAGCGTTGAAGTAGATACCTACGAGCAGTACTTC. Translated: CSVEVDTYEQYF. This sequence joins TRBV29-1 and TRBJ2-7, with unresolved D. Trimming cost V 1 base and J 2 bases, with 6 bases left between them. Germline CDR1 reads SQVTM; CDR2 reads ANQGSEA. The CDR3 has 12 amino acids.

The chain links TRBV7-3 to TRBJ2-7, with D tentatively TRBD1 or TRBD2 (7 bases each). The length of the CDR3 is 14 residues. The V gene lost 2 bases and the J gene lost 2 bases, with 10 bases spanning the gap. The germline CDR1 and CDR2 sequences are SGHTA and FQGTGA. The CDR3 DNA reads TGTGCCAGCAGCTTACAGGGGGGGGCCTACGAGCAGTACTTC. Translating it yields CASSLQGGAYEQYF.

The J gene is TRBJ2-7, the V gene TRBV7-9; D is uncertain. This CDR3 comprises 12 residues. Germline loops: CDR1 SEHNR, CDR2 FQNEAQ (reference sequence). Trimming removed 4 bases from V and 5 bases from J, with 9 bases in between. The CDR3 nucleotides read TGTGCCAGCAGCTGGGCAGGCGACGAGCAGTACTTC. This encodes CASSWAGDEQYF.

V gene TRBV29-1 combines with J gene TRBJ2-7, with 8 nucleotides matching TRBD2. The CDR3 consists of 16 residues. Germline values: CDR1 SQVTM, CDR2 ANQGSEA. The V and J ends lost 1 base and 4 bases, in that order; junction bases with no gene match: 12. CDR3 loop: CSVEVYLSGSGYEQYF. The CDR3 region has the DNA TGCAGCGTTGAAGTTTATCTGAGCGGGAGCGGTTACGAGCAGTACTTC.

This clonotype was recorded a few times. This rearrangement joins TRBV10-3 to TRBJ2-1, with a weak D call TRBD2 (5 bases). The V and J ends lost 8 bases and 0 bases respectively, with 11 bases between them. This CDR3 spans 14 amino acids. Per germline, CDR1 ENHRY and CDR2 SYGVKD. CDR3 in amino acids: CAIGQADSYNEQFF. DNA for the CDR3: TGTGCCATCGGGCAAGCGGACTCCTACAATGAGCAGTTCTTC.

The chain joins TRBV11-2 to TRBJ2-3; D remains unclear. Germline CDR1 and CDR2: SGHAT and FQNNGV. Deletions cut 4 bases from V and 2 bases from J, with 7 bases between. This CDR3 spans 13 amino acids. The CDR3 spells CASSWMITDTQYF. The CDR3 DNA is TGTGCCAGCAGCTGGATGATCACAGATACGCAGTATTTT.